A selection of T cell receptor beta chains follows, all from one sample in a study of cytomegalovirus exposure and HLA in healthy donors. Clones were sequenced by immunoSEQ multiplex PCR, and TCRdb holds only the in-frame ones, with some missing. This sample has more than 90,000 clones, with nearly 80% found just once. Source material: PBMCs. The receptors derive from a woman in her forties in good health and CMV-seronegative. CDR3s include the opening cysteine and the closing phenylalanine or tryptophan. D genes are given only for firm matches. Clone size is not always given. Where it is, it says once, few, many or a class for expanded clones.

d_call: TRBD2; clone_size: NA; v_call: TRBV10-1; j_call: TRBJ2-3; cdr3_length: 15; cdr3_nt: TGCGCCAGCAGTGAGTCTACTAGCGGGAGATATACGCAGTATTTT; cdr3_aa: CASSESTSGRYTQYF
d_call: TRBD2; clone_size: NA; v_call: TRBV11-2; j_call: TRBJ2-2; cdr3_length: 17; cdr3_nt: TGTGCCAGCAGTATTATTAGCGGGAGGGCGAACACCGGGGAGCTGTTTTTT; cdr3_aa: CASSIISGRANTGELFF
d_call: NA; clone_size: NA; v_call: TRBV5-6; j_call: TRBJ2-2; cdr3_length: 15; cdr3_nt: TGTGCCAGCAGCTTGTTCAAGGCGGTCGGGGGGGAGCTGTTTTTT; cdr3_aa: CASSLFKAVGGELFF
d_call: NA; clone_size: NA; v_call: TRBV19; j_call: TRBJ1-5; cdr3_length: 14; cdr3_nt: TGTGCCAGTAGTAGTCCGGGGGTAAATCAGCCCCAGCATTTT; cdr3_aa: CASSSPGVNQPQHF
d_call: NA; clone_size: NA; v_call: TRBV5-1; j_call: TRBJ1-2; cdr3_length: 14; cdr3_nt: TGCGCCAGCAGCTTGAATGGGGGGAACTATGGCTACACCTTC; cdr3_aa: CASSLNGGNYGYTF
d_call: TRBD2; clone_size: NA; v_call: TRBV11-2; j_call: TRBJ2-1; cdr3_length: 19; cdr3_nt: TGTGCCAGCAGCTTAGGCGGTATGACTAGCGGGAGTGCATCGAGTGAGCAGTTCTTC; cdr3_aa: CASSLGGMTSGSASSEQFF
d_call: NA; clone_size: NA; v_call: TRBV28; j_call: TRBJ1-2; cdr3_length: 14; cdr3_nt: TGTGCCAGCAGTTTAGTGAGCGTGGGCTATGGCTACACCTTC; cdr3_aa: CASSLVSVGYGYTF
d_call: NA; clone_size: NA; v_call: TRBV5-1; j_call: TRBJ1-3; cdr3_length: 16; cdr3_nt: TGCGCCAGCAGCCGCGCCGACATTTCCTCTGGAAACACCATATATTTT; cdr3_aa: CASSRADISSGNTIYF
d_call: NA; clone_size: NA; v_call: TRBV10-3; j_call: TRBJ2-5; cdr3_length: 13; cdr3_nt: TGTGCCATCAGGAAGAGCCACCAAGAGACCCAGTACTTC; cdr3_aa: CAIRKSHQETQYF
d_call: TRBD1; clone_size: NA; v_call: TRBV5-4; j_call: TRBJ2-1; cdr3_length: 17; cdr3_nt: TGTGCCAGCAGCTCGCTACAGGGGGCAGAGAACTACAATGAGCAGTTCTTC; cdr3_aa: CASSSLQGAENYNEQFF
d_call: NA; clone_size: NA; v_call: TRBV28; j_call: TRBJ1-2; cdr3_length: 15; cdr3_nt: TGTGCCAGCAGTACGACGGACATTAATAACTATGGCTACACCTTC; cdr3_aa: CASSTTDINNYGYTF
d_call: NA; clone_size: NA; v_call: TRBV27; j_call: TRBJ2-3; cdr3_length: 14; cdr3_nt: TGTGCCAGCAGTTCCCCCATTAGCACAGATACGCAGTATTTT; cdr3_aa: CASSSPISTDTQYF
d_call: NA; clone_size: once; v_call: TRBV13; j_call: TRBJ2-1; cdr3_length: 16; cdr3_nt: TGTGCCAGCAGCTTAGGGAGGGGACTTTCGGTATATGAGCAGTTCTTC; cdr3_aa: CASSLGRGLSVYEQFF
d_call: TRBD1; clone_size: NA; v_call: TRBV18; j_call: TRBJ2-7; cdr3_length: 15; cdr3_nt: TGTGCCAGCTCACCACCGTCAGGGGGCATATACGAGCAGTACTTC; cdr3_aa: CASSPPSGGIYEQYF
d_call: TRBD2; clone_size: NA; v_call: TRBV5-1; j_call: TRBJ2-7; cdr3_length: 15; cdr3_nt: TGCGCCAGCAGCGAGGGGACTAGTCTCTCCTACGAGCAGTACTTC; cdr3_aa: CASSEGTSLSYEQYF
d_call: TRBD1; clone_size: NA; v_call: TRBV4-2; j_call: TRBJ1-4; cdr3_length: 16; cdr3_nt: TGTGCCAGCAGCCAGACAGGGGGCGCAACTAATGAAAAACTGTTTTTT; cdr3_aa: CASSQTGGATNEKLFF
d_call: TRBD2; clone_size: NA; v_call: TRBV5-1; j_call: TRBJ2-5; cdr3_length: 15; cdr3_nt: TGCGCCAGCAGAACGGGACTAGCATCAAGAGAGACCCAGTACTTC; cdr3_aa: CASRTGLASRETQYF
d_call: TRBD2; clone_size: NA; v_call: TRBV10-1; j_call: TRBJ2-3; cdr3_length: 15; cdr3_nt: TGCGCCAGCAGTGAAAGCGGGAGGCGAGGGGATACGCAGTATTTT; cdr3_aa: CASSESGRRGDTQYF
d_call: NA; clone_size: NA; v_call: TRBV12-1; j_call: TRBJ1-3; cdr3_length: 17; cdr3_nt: TGTGCCAGCAGCCGGACCCTAGCGTCGGGCTATGGAAACACCATATATTTT; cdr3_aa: CASSRTLASGYGNTIYF
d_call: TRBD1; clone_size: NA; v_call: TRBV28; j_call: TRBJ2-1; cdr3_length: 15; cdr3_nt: TGTGCCAGCAGTTTAACCGGCAGGGGGCTGAATGAGCAGTTCTTC; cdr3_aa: CASSLTGRGLNEQFF
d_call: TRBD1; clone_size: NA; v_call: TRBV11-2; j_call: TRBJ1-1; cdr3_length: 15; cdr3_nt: TGTGCCAGCAGCTCTCGACAGGGATTGAACACTGAAGCTTTCTTT; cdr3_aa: CASSSRQGLNTEAFF
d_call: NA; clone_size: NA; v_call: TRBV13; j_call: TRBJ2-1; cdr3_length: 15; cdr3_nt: TGTGCCAGCAGCTTAAAACGGGCCTTAGGGGTTGAGCAGTTCTTC; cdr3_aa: CASSLKRALGVEQFF
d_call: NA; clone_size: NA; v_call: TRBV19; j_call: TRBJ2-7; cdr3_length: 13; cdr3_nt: TGTGCCAGTAGTATCGTTTCGGGGGACGAGCAGTACTTC; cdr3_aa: CASSIVSGDEQYF
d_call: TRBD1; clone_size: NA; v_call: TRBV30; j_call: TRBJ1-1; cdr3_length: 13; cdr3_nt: TGTGCCTGGAGGGGGACAGGGCTCACTGAAGCTTTCTTT; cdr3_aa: CAWRGTGLTEAFF
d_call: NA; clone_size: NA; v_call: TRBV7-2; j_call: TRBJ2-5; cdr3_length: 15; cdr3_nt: TGTGCCAGCAGCTTAAAGGGGGGGAGGTGGGAGACCCAGTACTTC; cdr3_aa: CASSLKGGRWETQYF
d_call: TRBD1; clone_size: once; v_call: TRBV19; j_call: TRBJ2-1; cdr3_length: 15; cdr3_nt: TGTGCCAGTAGTATAATACAGGGGCCCTACAATGAGCAGTTCTTC; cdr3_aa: CASSIIQGPYNEQFF
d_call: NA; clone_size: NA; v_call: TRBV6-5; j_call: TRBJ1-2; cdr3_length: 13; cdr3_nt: TGTGCCAGCAGTACCGGGATAAACTATGGCTACACCTTC; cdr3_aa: CASSTGINYGYTF
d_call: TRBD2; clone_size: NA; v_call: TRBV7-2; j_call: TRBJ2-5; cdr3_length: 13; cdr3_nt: TGTGCCAGCAGCCCTCGGGGGGGGGAGACCCAGTACTTC; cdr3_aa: CASSPRGGETQYF
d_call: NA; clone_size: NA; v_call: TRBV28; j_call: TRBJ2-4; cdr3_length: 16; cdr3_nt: TGTGCCAGCAGTTTATATCAGGGACTTGCCAAAAACATTCAGTACTTC; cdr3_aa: CASSLYQGLAKNIQYF
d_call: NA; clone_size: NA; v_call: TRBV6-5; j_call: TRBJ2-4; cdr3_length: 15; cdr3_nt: TGTGCCAGCAGGGACTGGGGGGAAGCCAAAAACATTCAGTACTTC; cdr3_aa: CASRDWGEAKNIQYF
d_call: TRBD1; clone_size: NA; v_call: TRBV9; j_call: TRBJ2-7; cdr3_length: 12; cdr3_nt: TGTGCCAGCAGCGAACAGGGGGGAGAGCAGTACTTC; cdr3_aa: CASSEQGGEQYF
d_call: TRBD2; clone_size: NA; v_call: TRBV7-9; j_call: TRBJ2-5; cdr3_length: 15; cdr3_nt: TGTGCCAGCAGCACCGCCATGGGGGGGGGAGAGACCCAGTACTTC; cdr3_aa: CASSTAMGGGETQYF
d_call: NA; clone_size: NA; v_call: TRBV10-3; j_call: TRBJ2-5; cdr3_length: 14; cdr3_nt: TGTGCCATCAGTGAGTCCAGAAGTCAAGAGACCCAGTACTTC; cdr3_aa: CAISESRSQETQYF
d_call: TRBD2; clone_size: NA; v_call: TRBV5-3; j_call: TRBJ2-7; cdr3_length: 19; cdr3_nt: TGTGCCAGAAGCTTGGCCCCGGGACTAGCGACCATTTTCTCCTACGAGCAGTACTTC; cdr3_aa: CARSLAPGLATIFSYEQYF
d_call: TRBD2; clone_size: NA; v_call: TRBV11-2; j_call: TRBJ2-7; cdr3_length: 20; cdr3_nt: TGTGCCAGCAGCTTAGATCTGGGTCGGGGAACTAGCGGGAACTCCTACGAGCAGTACTTC; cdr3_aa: CASSLDLGRGTSGNSYEQYF
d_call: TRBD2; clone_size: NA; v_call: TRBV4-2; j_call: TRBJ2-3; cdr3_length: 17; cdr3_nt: TGTGCCAGCAGCCAAGCCTTGCGGGAGGGCCCCACAGATACGCAGTATTTT; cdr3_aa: CASSQALREGPTDTQYF
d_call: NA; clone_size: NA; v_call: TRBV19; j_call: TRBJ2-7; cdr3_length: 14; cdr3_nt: TGTGCCAGTAGTCTCACTCTTGCTTCCTACGAGCAGTACTTC; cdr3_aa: CASSLTLASYEQYF
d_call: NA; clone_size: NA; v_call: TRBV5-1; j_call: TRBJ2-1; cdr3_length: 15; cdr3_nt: TGCGCCAGCAGCTTGTTCAGGCAGGCCTACAATGAGCAGTTCTTC; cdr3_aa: CASSLFRQAYNEQFF
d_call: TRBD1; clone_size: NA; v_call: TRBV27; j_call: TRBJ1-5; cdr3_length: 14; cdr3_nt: TGTGCCAGCAGTTTACAGGGGGCAAGTCAGCCCCAGCATTTT; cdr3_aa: CASSLQGASQPQHF
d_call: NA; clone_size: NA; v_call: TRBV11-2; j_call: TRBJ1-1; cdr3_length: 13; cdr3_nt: TGTGCCAGCAGCTTGGTTTGGGGCAGTGAAGCTTTCTTT; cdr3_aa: CASSLVWGSEAFF
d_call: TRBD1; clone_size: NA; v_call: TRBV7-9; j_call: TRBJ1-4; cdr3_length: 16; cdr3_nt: TGTGCCAGCAGCTCGAACAGGGGGCGCGGTAATGAAAAACTGTTTTTT; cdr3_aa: CASSSNRGRGNEKLFF
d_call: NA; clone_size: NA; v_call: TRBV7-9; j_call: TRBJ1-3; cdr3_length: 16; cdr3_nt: TGTGCCAGCAGCTTCCCCGAGTTACGCTCTGGAAACACCATATATTTT; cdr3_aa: CASSFPELRSGNTIYF
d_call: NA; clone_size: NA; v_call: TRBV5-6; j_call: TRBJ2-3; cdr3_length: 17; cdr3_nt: TGTGCCAGCAGCTGGGGGGGGCTAGCGCGATCCACAGATACGCAGTATTTT; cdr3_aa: CASSWGGLARSTDTQYF
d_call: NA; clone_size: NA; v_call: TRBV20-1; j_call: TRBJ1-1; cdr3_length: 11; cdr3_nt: TGCAGTGCTAGGGGGCTAGCTGAAGCTTTCTTT; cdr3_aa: CSARGLAEAFF
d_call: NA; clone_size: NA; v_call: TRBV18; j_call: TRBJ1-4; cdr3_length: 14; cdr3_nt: TGTGCCAGCTCACCACAGGGGAATAATGAAAAACTGTTTTTT; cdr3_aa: CASSPQGNNEKLFF